The 6 T cell receptor beta chains below all came from one sample that was sequenced in a study of cytomegalovirus exposure and HLA in healthy donors. The PCR was carried out with 60 Vbeta primers and 13 Jbeta primers. The table came from immunoSEQ multiplex PCR; TCRdb's copy has only in-frame clones and leaves some out. Here the sample spans some 120,000 clones, 75% to 90% being singletons. Input material: PBMCs. These receptors came from a man aged 40-49 years in good health and CMV-seronegative.

V usage is TRBV7-2 and J usage is TRBJ1-5; 10 nucleotides match TRBD1. The junction had 8 bases not matched to a gene; V was cut back by 4 bases and J by 8 bases. The CDR3 loop spans 15 amino acids. Germline lookup yields CDR1 SGHTA and CDR2 FQGNSA. As DNA, the CDR3 is TGTGCCAGCAGCTACGGACAGGGGGTGAGGGAGCCCCAGCATTTT. Its translation: CASSYGQGVREPQHF.

The genes are TRBV27 and TRBJ1-1; 7 bases align to TRBD1. CDR3 length: 13 residues. The ends lost 8 bases at V and 3 bases at J; junction bases unmatched: 6. Germline V gives CDR1 MNHEY, CDR2 SMNVEV (reference sequence). The CDR3 bases are TGTGCCAGCGCCAGGGGGTTTGACACTGAAGCTTTCTTT. This sequence encodes CASARGFDTEAFF.

The chain joins TRBV7-8 to TRBJ2-1, with D hard to call. The germline V and J ends were trimmed by 0 bases and 5 bases, with 5 bases remaining between them. CDR1 SGHVS and CDR2 FQNEAQ come from the germline V gene. This CDR3 spans 13 amino acids. Here the CDR3 reads CASSLAANNEQFF. DNA of the CDR3: TGTGCCAGCAGCTTAGCGGCCAACAATGAGCAGTTCTTC.

The J gene is TRBJ1-1, the V gene TRBV5-1; D unresolved. Trimming removed 0 bases from V and 1 base from J, with 7 bases in between. CDR3 length: 14 amino acids. The germline V gene encodes CDR1 SGHRS and CDR2 YFSETQ. The CDR3 region has the DNA TGCGCCAGCAGCTTGGACCCGGGGAACACTGAAGCTTTCTTT. Its translation is CASSLDPGNTEAFF.

The V and J genes are TRBV28 and TRBJ2-7; no clear D. V was trimmed by 6 bases and J by 6 bases, leaving 18 bases between them. Looked up from germline, CDR1 is MDHEN and CDR2 is SYDVKM. The CDR3 totals 14 residues. CDR3 sequence reads: CASSYPSRNFEQYF. The CDR3 DNA sequence: TGTGCCAGCAGCTACCCCTCTAGGAATTTCGAGCAGTACTTC. The full variable domain, with the rest looked up from reference TRBV28 and TRBJ2-7, is DVKVTQSSRYLVKRTGEKVFLECVQDMDHENMFWYRQDPGLGLRLIYFSYDVKMKEKGDIPEGYSVSREKKERFSLILESASTNQTSMYLCASSYPSRNFEQYFGPGTRLTVT.

This clone has just a few counts. This sequence joins TRBV18 and TRBJ1-1; tentatively, D is TRBD1 (5 bases). Trimming took 3 bases from V and 3 from J, leaving 8 bases between them. CDR3 size: 13 residues. Germline CDR1 KGHSH, CDR2 LQKENI. The CDR3 spells CASSPDRYTEAFF. CDR3 bases: TGTGCCAGCTCACCCGACAGATACACTGAAGCTTTCTTT.